This T cell receptor (beta chain) was documented in a study of blood T cell repertoires in COVID-19. Study-level information: Samples of COVID-19 (acute and convalescent) were obtained from the United States, Italy and Spain. Nucleic acid was either cDNA or gDNA, and it came from T cells, B-cell-depleted T cells, or PBMCs.

The CDR3 runs to 15 residues. V lost 3 bases, J lost 2 bases, and 11 bases lay in between. Germline V lookup: CDR1 LNHDA, CDR2 SQIVND (reference sequence). Original handling: Reference gene primer amplification in the assay estimated nucleated cell counts. Measured with immunoSEQ multiplex PCR; TCRdb has only the in-frame clones, and not every one. For V, J and clone size, that table is used; D and trimming come from the DNA. There are a few hundred thousand clones in the sample; roughly 80% occur only once, and 5.1% lies in the top ten. Source material: peripheral blood. This TCR came from a human donor in a cohort sampled during active COVID-19. The chain joins TRBV19 to TRBJ1-5; D unresolved. The CDR3 region has the DNA TGTGCCAGTAGTATGTCGAGGGTAGGCAATCAGCCCCAGCATTTT. Its protein product is CASSMSRVGNQPQHF.